These T cell receptor beta chains were read from a single sample in a study of Graves' ophthalmopathy and Graves' hyperthyroidism. One entry per CDR3 protein, called by TCRdb with MiXCR from the multiplex PCR reads. The sample holds 660,000 or so distinct CDR3 sequences, under 50% seen once. The material sequenced was peripheral blood. Every receptor here comes from an adult man with Graves' ophthalmopathy. Each CDR3 is given with its conserved first and last residue. A D gene is named only where the DNA matches it firmly. Not every row has a clone size; where given, it reads once, few, many or a size class.

TRBV15	TRBJ2-5	TRBD1	-	TGTGCCGCCAGCAGCCATCGCGACAGGGCCCAAGAGACCCAGTACTTC	CAASSHRDRAQETQYF
TRBV19	TRBJ2-6	TRBD1	-	TGTGCCAGTAGTGGACAGGGGGTATCGTACGGGGCCAACGTCCTGACTTTC	CASSGQGVSYGANVLTF
TRBV2	TRBJ2-1	TRBD2	-	TGTGCCAGCAGTGATGCGTGGCTAGCGGAGGACAATGAGCAGTTCTTC	CASSDAWLAEDNEQFF
TRBV10-3	TRBJ1-4	-	-	TGTGCCATCAGTGGGGGAGGAGGTAATGAAAAACTGTTTTTT	CAISGGGGNEKLFF
TRBV7-2	TRBJ2-7	-	many	TGTGCCAGCAGCTTAGCGGCACCTCCCTACGAGCAGTACTTC	CASSLAAPPYEQYF
TRBV24-1	TRBJ1-5	-	many	TGTGCCACCAGTGATTTAAGGTTCGGGCGAGACCGACAGATGGGTCCCCAGCATTTT	CATSDLRFGRDRQMGPQHF
TRBV2	TRBJ1-1	-	many	TGTGCCAGCAGTTTGGACCTGATCAACACTGAAGCTTTCTTT	CASSLDLINTEAFF
TRBV14	TRBJ1-4	-	many	TGTGCCAGCAGCCAAGGGGGTGCAACTAATGAAAAACTGTTTTTT	CASSQGGATNEKLFF
TRBV12-3/TRBV12-4	TRBJ1-1	-	few	TGTGCCAGCAGTCGAGGCGGGGGCTGGTGGGACACTGAAGCTTTCTTT	CASSRGGGWWDTEAFF
TRBV10-3	TRBJ2-2	-	many	TGTGCCATCAGTGGGGCTATGGCGGGGGAGCTGTTTTTT	CAISGAMAGELFF
TRBV29-1	TRBJ2-7	TRBD1	-	TGCAGCGGGGGGACAGGGGACTACGAGCAGTACTTC	CSGGTGDYEQYF
TRBV4-1	TRBJ2-5	-	many	TGCGCCAGCAGCCAAGATGGTAGGTTGGAGACCCAGTACTTC	CASSQDGRLETQYF
TRBV9	TRBJ1-1	-	once	TGTGCCAGCAGCGGAGGGGCGGCGTTGAACACTGAAGCTTTCTTT	CASSGGAALNTEAFF
TRBV9	TRBJ2-7	TRBD2	few	TGTGCCAGCAGCCCGGGGTTTCTAGCGGAATACGAGCAGTACTTC	CASSPGFLAEYEQYF
TRBV3-1	TRBJ2-7	TRBD2	-	TGTGCCAGCAGCCAATATGGCGGGAGTGTGTACGAGCAGTACTTC	CASSQYGGSVYEQYF
TRBV20-1	TRBJ2-2	-	-	TGCAGTGCTAGCGGGATAACCGGGGAGCTGTTTTTT	CSASGITGELFF
TRBV30	TRBJ2-7	-	-	TGTGCCTGGAGCCTTCTCAGGGGTTACGAGCAGTACTTC	CAWSLLRGYEQYF
TRBV6-1	TRBJ1-3	-	-	TGTGCCAGCAGTCGACTCCTCCGGGACGAGGGAAACACCATATATTTT	CASSRLLRDEGNTIYF
TRBV15	TRBJ1-2	-	-	TGTGCCACCAGCACTATTAGGCGGGGGAGCTATGGCTACACCTTC	CATSTIRRGSYGYTF
TRBV7-9	TRBJ2-5	TRBD1	few	TGTGCCAGCAGCTTGGGACAGGGAGCGGTCAGTGGGGAGACCCAGTACTTC	CASSLGQGAVSGETQYF
TRBV29-1	TRBJ1-1	-	-	TGCAGCGTCCCCTTGTTGGGGGAAGCTTTCTTT	CSVPLLGEAFF
TRBV12-3/TRBV12-4	TRBJ2-6	-	-	TGTGCCGGCAGTTTTTCTGGGGCCAACATCCTGACTTTC	CAGSFSGANILTF
TRBV2	TRBJ1-3	-	-	TGTGCCAGCAGTGGGTCCCCGCGAAGCTCTGGAAACACCATATATTTT	CASSGSPRSSGNTIYF
TRBV25-1	TRBJ1-2	TRBD1	many	TGTGCCAGCAGGGGAGGGGGCGATGGCTACACCTTC	CASRGGGDGYTF